This T cell receptor beta chain was sequenced in a study of Tregs in tolerant kidney transplant recipients. Study-level results: No direct test of biological reproducibility was done here. Findings come from small patient numbers and require larger validation. Activated donor B cell expansion appeared to reveal the most relevant donor-specific TCRbeta repertoire.

Profiling relied on immunoSEQ multiplex PCR, and the TCRdb table lists in-frame clones only, not all of them. The data hold tens of thousands of clones, with roughly 84% observed a single time. This CDR3 is 13 amino acids long. CDR1 and CDR2 from the germline V gene are SGHTA and FQGNSA. The V and J ends lost 5 bases and 8 bases respectively, with 12 bases between them. Note on this clone: Its specificity is unknown.

The source material was CD4+ T cells from blood. The receptor's source is a human donor in good health. The V call is TRBV7-2, the J call TRBJ1-4; TRBD1 might be the D (6 bases). The CDR3 sequence: CASSPGQREKLFF. CDR3 sequence (DNA): TGTGCCAGCAGCCCTGGACAGCGGGAAAAACTGTTTTTT.